This paragraph covers one TCR beta chain sequence. Sequenced by immunoSEQ multiplex PCR; TCRdb stores in-frame clones only, minus some. The sample carries about 170,000 clones, 93% recorded once. The sample originates from a study of control samples from healthy donors and cancer patients. In germline, CDR1 is GTSNPN, CDR2 SVGIG (reference sequence). V gave up 3 bases and J gave up 4 bases; unmatched junction bases: 10. This CDR3 is 15 amino acids long. The source is a woman aged 60-75 years in good health. Sample: blood. This chain links TRBV30 with TRBJ2-7; the match to TRBD1 covers 9 bases. This chain's CDR3 is CAWRRAGTGWYEQYF. The DNA of the CDR3 is TGTGCCTGGAGACGTGCCGGGACAGGGTGGTACGAGCAGTACTTC.